A single T cell receptor (beta chain) is shown here with its context. An input of about 0.45 to 1 ug of RNA was subjected to reverse transcription using random hexamers. TCRdb re-called the immunoSEQ multiplex PCR reads through MiXCR, storing one row per CDR3 protein. The table lists about 160,000 distinct CDR3 sequences, about 94% of them singletons. The data are from a study of CD8 T cells in Susac syndrome. This CDR3 spans 13 amino acids. V lost 6 bases to trimming and J lost 1 base, with 9 bases between them. It was negative isolation that provided the CD8+ and CD4+ T cells, whereas TEMRA cells were enriched by FACS.

This TCR came from a human donor in good health. Sequencing was carried out using CD4+ T cells from PBMCs. The genes are TRBV12-3 or TRBV12-4 and TRBJ2-5; TRBD1 is a possible D gene (5 bases). Here the CDR3 DNA reads TGTGCCAGCAGGATGACAGCCCAAGAGACCCAGTACTTC. Translation: CASRMTAQETQYF.